This TCR beta chain was found in a study of cytomegalovirus exposure and HLA in healthy donors. Study-wide points: TCR beta chain V- and J-gene trimming was linked, in a later analysis, to a missense variant in DCLRE1C.

Remarks on this clone: Its antigen remains unidentified.

The J segment lost 8 bases and the V segment lost 6 bases, leaving 14 bases of the junction unmatched. The CDR3 is 18 amino acids. Germline assignment: CDR1 SGHRS and CDR2 YFSETQ. A multiplex PCR was run with 60 Vbeta primers and 13 Jbeta primers. The method was immunoSEQ multiplex PCR; TCRdb's version includes in-frame clones alone and lacks a portion of them. This table has some 57,000 clones, around three fifths appearing once. Sequencing was performed on PBMCs. This TCR was recovered from a human donor in good health. The chain has TRBV5-1 and TRBJ2-1; 16 positions match TRBD2. The CDR3 here is CASTPGGTSGGAFHEQFF. The DNA of the CDR3 is TGCGCCAGCACCCCAGGTGGGACTAGCGGGGGGGCCTTCCATGAGCAGTTCTTC.